This T cell receptor (beta chain) originates from a study of blood T cell repertoires in COVID-19. Clones were sequenced by immunoSEQ multiplex PCR, and TCRdb holds only the in-frame ones, with some missing. The top ten hold 3% to 4% of the sample, which has about 220,000 clones, approximately 80% seen once. Participant age was 18 to 89 years, and participants resided in fewer than 25 US areas. The germline V gene encodes CDR1 SGHDN and CDR2 FVKESK. V gave up 2 bases and J gave up 6 bases, with 13 bases separating them. The CDR3 contains 14 residues. The TCR sequence derives from a woman aged 60-75 years who had recovered from COVID-19. Material for sequencing was PBMCs or T cells enriched from blood (not recorded which). The chain uses TRBV14 and TRBJ1-2; possible D gene TRBD1, 6 bases. The CDR3 protein is CASSQIGRGDGYTF. The CDR3 DNA reads TGTGCCAGCAGCCAAATCGGCAGGGGAGATGGCTACACCTTC. The complete variable domain, with remaining parts taken from reference TRBV14 and TRBJ1-2, reads EAGVTQFPSHSVIEKGQTVTLRCDPISGHDNLYWYRRVMGKEIKFLLHFVKESKQDESGMPNNRFLAERTGGTYSTLKVQPAELEDSGVYFCASSQIGRGDGYTFGSGTRLTVV.